This TCR beta chain was profiled in a study of monozygotic twins with inflammatory bowel disease. The germline CDR1 and CDR2 sequences are SEHNR and FQNEAQ (reference sequence). This CDR3 spans 16 amino acids. Study-level results: Repertoire similarity did not differ between concordant and discordant twins, possibly owing to limited power.

Reanalyzing the 5' RACE reads, TCRdb keeps one entry per CDR3 protein, without DNA. This sample's clone table lists 400,000 to 500,000 distinct CDR3 sequences. Remarks on this clonotype: Its cognate antigen is unknown.

Input material: blood. The TCR was taken from a human donor with ulcerative colitis or Crohn's disease, or a healthy co-twin of an affected twin (not recorded which). The chain carries TRBV7-9 and TRBJ1-2; the TRBD1 assignment by TCRdb is unverifiable without DNA. This chain's CDR3 is CASSLGGGEDFYGYTF.